The next 10 T cell receptor beta chains were all read from a single sample in a study of blood T cell repertoires in COVID-19. TCRdb keeps only in-frame clones here, not all; method: immunoSEQ multiplex PCR. Of some 260,000 clones listed, more than 70% are singletons. The sample consisted of peripheral blood. These receptors were taken from a woman aged 25 to 39 with COVID-19, enrolled during active disease.

The chain links TRBV19 to TRBJ1-1; D perhaps matches TRBD1 (5 bases). The germline V gene has CDR1 LNHDA and CDR2 SQIVND (reference sequence). V dropped 7 bases and J dropped 5 bases, with 17 bases sitting between them. The CDR3 loop spans 14 amino acids. The CDR3 DNA follows: TGTGCCAGTACTCCCCCCCCGGGGGAGACTGAAGCTTTCTTT. The encoded protein is CASTPPPGETEAFF. The variable domain in full, with the rest retrieved from reference TRBV19 and TRBJ1-1, is DGGITQSPKYLFRKEGQNVTLSCEQNLNHDAMYWYRQDPGQGLRLIYYSQIVNDFQKGDIAEGYSVSREKKESFPLTVTSAQKNPTAFYLCASTPPPGETEAFFGQGTRLTVV.

V and J are TRBV27 and TRBJ1-1; 8 nucleotides match TRBD1. CDR3 length: 14 residues. J was trimmed by 7 bases and V by 1 base; bases with no gene match: 5. CDR1 and CDR2 from the germline V gene are MNHEY and SMNVEV (reference sequence). CDR3 residues: CASSLFTGGDEAFF. As DNA, the CDR3 is TGTGCCAGCAGTTTATTTACAGGGGGGGATGAAGCTTTCTTT.

Remarks on this clone: Other nucleotide sequences from this sample produce the same CDR3. The gene calls are TRBV7-9 and TRBJ1-1, with D unclear. The germline gives CDR1 SEHNR, CDR2 FQNEAQ (reference sequence). This CDR3 region has 14 residues. V lost 8 bases and J lost 1, with 14 bases in between. CDR3 nucleotide sequence: TGTGCCAGCTCCTTAGGGCAGGCGAACACTGAAGCTTTCTTT. Protein: CASSLGQANTEAFF.

This chain links TRBV4-3 with TRBJ1-1, with TRBD1 as a possible D gene (6 bases). CDR3 length: 15 amino acids. The germline V gene encodes CDR1 LGHNA and CDR2 YSLEER. Trimming removed 3 bases at V and 1 base at J, with 12 bases between. CDR3 nucleotide sequence: TGCGCCAGCAGCCATGGGGGGGCGGCGAACACTGAAGCTTTCTTT. Translating gives CASSHGGAANTEAFF.

The V call is TRBV19, the J call TRBJ1-5, with D tentatively TRBD1 (6 bases). The CDR3 is made up of 16 amino acids. Germline assignment: CDR1 LNHDA and CDR2 SQIVND (reference sequence). V was clipped by 3 bases and J by 0 bases, with 12 bases between them. Here the CDR3 DNA reads TGTGCCAGTAGTATGCGTAGGGACACTAGCAATCAGCCCCAGCATTTT. Translated, it gives CASSMRRDTSNQPQHF. The full variable domain, with the rest looked up from reference TRBV19 and TRBJ1-5, is DGGITQSPKYLFRKEGQNVTLSCEQNLNHDAMYWYRQDPGQGLRLIYYSQIVNDFQKGDIAEGYSVSREKKESFPLTVTSAQKNPTAFYLCASSMRRDTSNQPQHFGDGTRLSIL.

This rearrangement joins TRBV27 to TRBJ1-1; D may be TRBD1 (5 bases). From germline, CDR1 is MNHEY and CDR2 SMNVEV (reference sequence). Trimming shortened V by 5 bases and J by 4 bases, and 8 bases separated the two germline ends. The CDR3 loop spans 12 amino acids. The CDR3 DNA reads as TGTGCCAGCAGTCCCCAGGGCACTGAAGCTTTCTTT. Protein product: CASSPQGTEAFF.

The chain employs TRBV28 and TRBJ1-5; tentatively, D is TRBD1 (6 bases). CDR1 and CDR2 (germline): MDHEN, SYDVKM. Trimming took off 6 bases at V and 7 bases at J, with 25 bases between the two ends. The CDR3 is 17 residues long. This CDR3 reads CASRQRNRAGLGQPQHF. The DNA of the CDR3 is TGTGCCAGCAGGCAACGCAACAGGGCAGGGTTGGGGCAGCCCCAGCATTTT.

This chain uses TRBV10-3 with TRBJ1-5, with D possibly being TRBD1 (6 bases). Germline V gene sequence: CDR1 ENHRY, CDR2 SYGVKD. The CDR3 contains 17 residues. The germline V and J ends were trimmed by 2 bases and 2 bases, with 16 bases remaining between them. The CDR3 DNA reads TGTGCCATCAGTGAGAGAGGGGGGGGGTTGGGCAATCAGCCCCAGCATTTT. Amino acids: CAISERGGGLGNQPQHF.

The chain carries TRBV10-3 and TRBJ2-7; D is undetermined. V was shortened by 0 bases and J by 3 bases, with 9 bases between the two germline ends. Germline lookup yields CDR1 ENHRY and CDR2 SYGVKD. This CDR3 has 14 amino acids. As DNA, the CDR3 is TGTGCCATCAGTGAGTCAAACCCAGACTACGAGCAGTACTTC. It yields the protein CAISESNPDYEQYF.

This clone showed up many times. The chain employs TRBV2 and TRBJ2-3; the match to TRBD2 covers 10 bases. Germline assignment: CDR1 SNHLY and CDR2 FYNNEI. CDR3 length equals 15 residues. Trimming at V came to 1 base and at J to 5 bases, leaving 3 bases not matched to a gene. The chain's CDR3 is CASSEEASGGDTQYF. The CDR3 nucleotides read TGTGCCAGCAGTGAAGAGGCTAGCGGGGGAGATACGCAGTATTTT.